This TCR beta chain was captured by sequencing in a study of T cell responses to AZD1222 COVID-19 vaccine (dated by TCRdb to the early 2020s). Looking at the study overall: AZD1222 recipients whose second dose came at about 4 weeks and those whose second dose came at about 12 weeks were combined into one group, since spike-specific TCR depth and breadth did not differ between the two schedules. TCR sequencing covered some 250 trial participants: around 210 given two doses of AZD1222 and about 26 given two doses of MenACWY control vaccine. Enrollment into the trials was organized by age into subgroups of 18-55, 56-69 and 70-plus years, and those subgroups contained roughly 140, 27 and 60 TCR-sequenced participants, respectively.

Details on this clone: Its antigen is not yet known. The record has no base qualities; no much larger clone is one base away.

Paper-wide results and their limitations: Most participants were white British and females outnumbered males, and the authors suggested that clonal diversity may have been underestimated. Because no day 14 peak-response samples were available, the repertoires could be characterized only after the peak T cell response. Conclusions about previously exposed vaccinees are limited because only five to seven AZD1222 recipients were SARS-CoV-2 seropositive at baseline. The 56-69-year group was small, and its depth increase did not reach significance, likely because of low power. Reportedly, close to half of the unique spike-specific TCRs recognized epitopes lying outside the regions that are mutated in the B.1.351 and B.1.1.7 variants. Vaccine-associated CD4 TCRs spanned the whole spike protein, with dominant responses in regions 160-218 and 743-854. After two AZD1222 doses, both the breadth and the depth of spike-specific TCRs were significantly higher than at day 0 and than in MenACWY recipients.

The CDR3 regions of human TCRbeta chains were subjected to immunosequencing. The paper's processing steps were these. Repertoire TCRs were matched against a reference library of SARS-CoV-2-specific TCRs generated with the MIRA antigen-specificity platform. Breadth was defined as the fraction of unique TCRs that were SARS-CoV-2-associated. Depth was defined as the fraction of total T cells that were SARS-CoV-2-associated. Using the MIRA data, every spike-specific TCR was mapped to the spike region that the TCR reacted to and assigned to either a CD4 or a CD8 class. Log10-transformed breadth and depth values were compared by one-way ANOVA with Sidak's multiple comparisons tests. This immuneACCESS table, as held by TCRdb, lists in-frame sequences with V and J called but not all clones. Of the missing ones, under half trace to an unresolved V gene in checked studies; the others have no known cause. The D gene and trimming were derived from the DNA, and the V and J assignments and clone size from that table. Present in this sample are 35,000 to 55,000 clones, 83% of which were seen just once. The ten most abundant clones make up 40% to 65% of the sample.

The sample's time point label is to be understood as: baseline before first vaccination. Vaccinee samples came from UK trials COV001 and COV002, including a single-blind randomized controlled phase 2/3 trial of AZD1222 (ChAdOx1 nCoV-19) in healthy adults. Trial participant PBMC samples were collected at day 0 and day 28 after the second dose for TCRbeta chain sequencing. From the cysteine through the phenylalanine, the CDR3 covers 16 amino acids. The read is trimmed to its CDR3 DNA, 48 bases read in frame from base 1. As encoded in the germline V gene (reference sequence), CDR1 is SEHNR while CDR2 is FQNEAQ. V gives up 1 base and J gives up 0 bases, and the segment between their germline ends measures 7 bases.

The chain is encoded by TRBV7-9 joined to TRBJ2-6, with the D gene too uncertain to name. This clonotype was obtained from an adult in good health. The starting material was peripheral blood, obtained on day 0 of AZD1222 vaccination. This receptor carries the CDR3 CASSLVALSGANVLTF. The sequenced DNA: TGTGCCAGCAGCTTAGTGGCGCTCTCTGGGGCCAACGTCCTGACTTTC.